The clone carrying this T cell receptor beta chain was detected ten times or more. Its antigen remains unknown. Each CDR3 protein is one row after TCRdb ran MiXCR on the 5' RACE reads. The sample holds some 130,000 distinct CDR3 sequences; just over 6.5% are singletons and the top ten take over 0.55%. These data belong to a study of T cells after yellow fever vaccination. The CDR3 runs to 16 residues. V lost 0 bases, J lost 5 bases, and 13 bases lay in between. Germline CDR1 reads SGHTA; CDR2 reads FQGNSA. Broader study findings: Reappearance after the booster was seen for most primary-vaccination clones, at 95% to 96% CD4 and about 90% CD8. FACS-sorted repertoires could harbor abundant contaminating bulk-population clonotypes. Only a minor proportion of clonotypes was detected across both CD4 and CD8 compartments.

The sequencing here drew on CD4+ T cells sorted from PBMCs, taken 10 days after the yellow fever booster vaccination. This receptor was taken from a man aged 30 to 45 who received the YFV17D yellow fever vaccine. The rearrangement links TRBV7-2 to TRBJ2-2; D possibly corresponds to TRBD1 (6 bases). The CDR3 nucleotides read TGTGCCAGCAGCTTAGCCGGACAGCAGAATACCGGGGAGCTGTTTTTT. It codes for CASSLAGQQNTGELFF.